Each of the 5 T cell receptor beta chains below was sequenced from the same sample in a study of PD-L1 blockade in urothelial cancer (dated by TCRdb to between 2016 and 2019). Library creation used the immunoSEQ multiplex PCR assay. Not all clones reach the TCRdb copy of this immuneACCESS table, which keeps in-frame sequences only. Checked studies attribute under half of the gap to unresolved V genes and leave the rest unexplained. This sample gives around 100,000 clones in total; around 93% of them show up just once. The ten most abundant clones make up roughly 0.93% of the sample. The sample in question was PBMCs, obtained around atezolizumab (anti-PD-L1) treatment. These receptors all come from an elderly woman with urothelial cancer.

This sequence joins TRBV19 and TRBJ1-4; maybe TRBD1 (5 bases). The CDR3 is 13 residues long. V was cut by 5 bases and J by 10 bases, with 14 bases left in between. CDR1 and CDR2 (germline): LNHDA, SQIVND (reference sequence). The CDR3 DNA is TGTGCCAGTAGTTTGGGCAGGGTGGGAAAACTGTTTTTT. Amino acid sequence: CASSLGRVGKLFF.

The chain employs TRBV15 and TRBJ1-4; D remains ambiguous. The CDR3 spans 17 residues. Per germline, CDR1 LNHNV and CDR2 YYDKDF (reference sequence). Trimming shortened V by 0 bases and J by 0 bases, and 11 bases separated the two germline ends. CDR3 in amino acids: CATSRETLRATNEKLFF. CDR3 nucleotides: TGTGCCACCAGCAGAGAAACCCTTCGAGCAACTAATGAAAAACTGTTTTTT. Full variable domain (rest looked up from reference TRBV15 and TRBJ1-4): DAMVIQNPRYQVTQFGKPVTLSCSQTLNHNVMYWYQQKSSQAPKLLFHYYDKDFNNEADTPDNFQSRRPNTSFCFLDIRSPGLGDTAMYLCATSRETLRATNEKLFFGSGTQLSVL.

The chain joins TRBV19 to TRBJ1-2; TRBD1 matches 9 bases. V was clipped by 8 bases and J by 3 bases; unmatched bases: 7. The germline V gene has CDR1 LNHDA and CDR2 SQIVND (reference sequence). The CDR3 is 14 amino acids. CDR3 loop: CASLNRGLHYGYTF. In nucleotides, the CDR3 is TGTGCCAGTCTAAACAGGGGGCTTCACTATGGCTACACCTTC.

This chain links TRBV18 with TRBJ2-5; TRBD1 matches 7 bases. CDR3 size: 21 residues. Germline CDR1 KGHSH, CDR2 LQKENI. J lost 3 bases, V lost 3 bases, and 25 bases had no gene match. The CDR3 loop reads CASSPRSHPGHKGQSEETQYF. The CDR3 DNA follows: TGTGCCAGCTCACCTCGGAGTCACCCCGGTCATAAGGGACAGTCCGAAGAGACCCAGTACTTC.

V usage is TRBV27 and J usage is TRBJ1-5; weak D call: TRBD1 (5 bases). Looked up from germline, CDR1 is MNHEY and CDR2 is SMNVEV (reference sequence). Trimming shortened V by 6 bases and J by 2 bases, and 14 bases separated the two germline ends. This CDR3 is built from 15 residues. In DNA form, the CDR3 reads TGTGCCAGCAGCCCTGGGTCGGGGGGCAATCAGCCCCAGCATTTT. Protein sequence: CASSPGSGGNQPQHF.